This T cell receptor beta chain was obtained from a study of identical twins. MiXCR, applied by TCRdb to the 5' RACE reads, yields one record per CDR3 protein. The table lists 450,000 or so distinct CDR3 sequences, about 18% of them singletons. With 0 bases clipped from V and 4 bases from J, the junction kept 5 bases outside the gene matches. CDR1 and CDR2 from the germline V gene are LNHNV and YYDKDF (reference sequence). This CDR3 is 16 amino acids long. This sequence originates from a man aged 45-65 years in good health. This rearrangement joins TRBV15 to TRBJ2-7; 11 bases align to TRBD1. Sequencing was done on a sample of naive T cells sorted from blood. This chain's CDR3 is CATSRDLGTGGYEQYF. CDR3 DNA: TGTGCCACCAGCAGAGATCTAGGGACAGGGGGTTACGAGCAGTACTTC.